The clone carrying this TCR beta chain was recorded a few times. Each CDR3 protein is one row after TCRdb ran MiXCR on the 5' RACE reads. The table records about 470,000 distinct CDR3 sequences, approximately 25% of them present only once. This record comes from a study of T-cell memory formation after mild COVID-19. Input material: PBMCs or a T cell subset sorted from them (not recorded which). This receptor was identified in an adult woman who had mild COVID-19 (a few samples of this study predate the infection). Cell type and time point are not known.

The CDR3, as DNA: TGCAGTGCGCGGGAGAAAAACCAAGAGACCCAGTACTTC. This codes for CSAREKNQETQYF. V is TRBV20-1 and J is TRBJ2-5, with TRBD2 matching over 7 bases. This CDR3 has 13 amino acids. CDR1 is DFQATT and CDR2 is SNEGSKA in the germline V gene (reference sequence). Germline trimming cut 6 bases from V and 0 bases from J; bases unmatched to any gene: 4.